One sample yielded the 9 T cell receptor beta chains listed below, sequenced in a study of blood T cells in healthy people across ages. Then a second PCR, running roughly 6 to 11 cycles, was carried out with a sample-barcoded 5' primer and a J-beta primer mix. TCRdb reanalysed the 5' RACE reads using MiXCR and keeps one entry per CDR3 protein. The sample includes about 1.7 million distinct CDR3 sequences, 28% of them seen just once. The sample comprised blood. These receptor sequences come from a woman between 25 and 40 years old in good health.

Many counts were recorded for this clonotype. V is TRBV20-1 and J is TRBJ2-7; D ambiguous. Germline V gives CDR1 DFQATT, CDR2 SNEGSKA (reference sequence). V lost 5 bases and J 7 bases, leaving 18 bases between the germline ends. CDR3 length equals 13 residues. The CDR3 nucleotides are TGCAGTGCTGGCGATACGGACCCCGAGGAGCAGTACTTC. It specifies CSAGDTDPEEQYF.

This clonotype occurred a few times. This chain joins TRBV20-1 and TRBJ2-5, with D perhaps TRBD1 (6 bases). Trimming pared 6 bases from V and 5 bases from J, leaving 16 bases between. Germline V gene sequence: CDR1 DFQATT, CDR2 SNEGSKA (reference sequence). The CDR3 totals 13 residues. The CDR3 protein is CSATDRSGETQYF. The CDR3 region has the DNA TGCAGTGCCACTGACAGGAGTGGGGAGACCCAGTACTTC.

This clonotype showed up just a few times. The gene calls are TRBV3-1 and TRBJ1-5; D is unresolved. The ends were cut back, 4 bases at V and 11 bases at J, with 15 bases in the middle. The CDR3 spans 13 residues. Germline CDR1 LGHDT, CDR2 YNNKEL (reference sequence). CDR3 nucleotide sequence: TGTGCCAGCAGCCCCATGGACGGCGGCGCCCAGCATTTT. This translates into CASSPMDGGAQHF.

This clonotype has only one observation. The J gene is TRBJ2-7, the V gene TRBV6-5, with D possibly TRBD1 on 5 matching bases. Trimming removed 5 bases at V and 3 bases at J, with 14 bases between. Germline CDR1 and CDR2: MNHEY and SVGAGI. This CDR3 is 14 amino acids long. The CDR3: CASSGKGHGYEQYF. The CDR3, as DNA: TGTGCCAGCAGTGGAAAGGGGCACGGCTACGAGCAGTACTTC.

This clonotype occurred a few times. The germline gene is not matched at one end of the junction; a read error may be the cause. The gene calls are TRBV15 and TRBJ2-7; perhaps D is TRBD1 or TRBD2 (5 bases each). CDR1 and CDR2 (germline): LNHNV, YYDKDF (reference sequence). CDR3 length: 15 residues. CDR3 nucleotides: TGTGCCGCCAGCAGAGACCGAGGGGTGACCTACGAGCAGTACTTC. This sequence encodes CAASRDRGVTYEQYF. Supplemented by reference TRBV15 and TRBJ2-7, the full variable domain reads DAMVIQNPRYQVTQFGKPVTLSCSQTLNHNVMYWYQQKSSQAPKLLFHYYDKDFNNEADTPDNFQSRRPNTSFCFLDIRSPGLGDTAMYLCAASRDRGVTYEQYFGPGTRLTVT.

The table lists this clonotype with a count of one. A clone one base away is much larger, so this may be a read error. The chain couples TRBV24-1 to TRBJ2-5; D tentatively fits TRBD1 or TRBD2 (6 bases each). Germline V lookup: CDR1 KGHDR, CDR2 SFDVKD. This CDR3 has 17 amino acids. Written as DNA, the CDR3 is TGTGCCACCGGTGATTCCCGCTCCTTGGGGGGCCGGGAGACCCAGTACTTC. This translates into CATGDSRSLGGRETQYF.

In DNA form, the CDR3 reads TGCGCCAGCAGCTGGACAGGGGAGGACACTGAAGCTTTCTTT. Residues: CASSWTGEDTEAFF. J is TRBJ1-1 and V is TRBV5-1; 9 bases are a match to TRBD1. This CDR3 has 14 amino acids. Unmatched junction bases numbered 3, after V lost 3 bases and J lost 3 bases. Germline V gives CDR1 SGHRS, CDR2 YFSETQ.

This chain connects TRBV18 to TRBJ1-1; D gene uncertain. CDR1 is KGHSH, CDR2 LQKENI, per germline. Trimming shortened V by 6 bases and J by 0 bases, and 20 bases separated the two germline ends. This CDR3 contains 17 residues. In DNA form, the CDR3 reads TGTGCCAGCTCCCCCGAAGGTTCGGCACACTTGAACACTGAAGCTTTCTTT. It codes for CASSPEGSAHLNTEAFF. The complete variable domain, with remaining parts taken from reference TRBV18 and TRBJ1-1, reads NAGVMQNPRHLVRRRGQEARLRCSPMKGHSHVYWYRQLPEEGLKFMVYLQKENIIDESGMPKERFSAEFPKEGPSILRIQQVVRGDSAAYFCASSPEGSAHLNTEAFFGQGTRLTVV.

This clonotype was counted a few times. The chain links TRBV9 to TRBJ2-1, with 8 bases fitting TRBD2. There are 15 residues in the CDR3. Germline-derived CDR1 and CDR2 are SGDLS and YYNGEE. V dropped 0 bases and J dropped 10; count of bases not matched to a gene: 9. The chain's CDR3 is CASSVAGGRLEEQFF. CDR3 DNA sequence: TGTGCCAGCAGCGTAGCGGGGGGGCGATTAGAGGAGCAGTTCTTC.